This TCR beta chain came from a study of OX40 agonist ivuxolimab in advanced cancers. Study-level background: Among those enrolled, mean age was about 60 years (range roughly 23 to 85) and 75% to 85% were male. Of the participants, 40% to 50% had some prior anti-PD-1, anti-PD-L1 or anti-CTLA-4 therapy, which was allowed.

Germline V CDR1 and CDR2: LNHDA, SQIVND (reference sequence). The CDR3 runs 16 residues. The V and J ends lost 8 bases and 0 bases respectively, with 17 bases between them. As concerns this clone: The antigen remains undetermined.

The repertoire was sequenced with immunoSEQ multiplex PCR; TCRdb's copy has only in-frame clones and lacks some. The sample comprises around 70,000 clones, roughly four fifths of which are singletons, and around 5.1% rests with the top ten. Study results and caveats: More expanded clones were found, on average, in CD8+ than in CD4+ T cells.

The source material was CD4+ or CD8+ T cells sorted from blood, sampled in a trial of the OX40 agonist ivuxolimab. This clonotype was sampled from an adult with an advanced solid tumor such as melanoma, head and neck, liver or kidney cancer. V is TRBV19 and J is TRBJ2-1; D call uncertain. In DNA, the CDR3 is TGTGCCAGTCAGTTGACTGCCATGAGCTCCTACAATGAGCAGTTCTTC. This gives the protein CASQLTAMSSYNEQFF.